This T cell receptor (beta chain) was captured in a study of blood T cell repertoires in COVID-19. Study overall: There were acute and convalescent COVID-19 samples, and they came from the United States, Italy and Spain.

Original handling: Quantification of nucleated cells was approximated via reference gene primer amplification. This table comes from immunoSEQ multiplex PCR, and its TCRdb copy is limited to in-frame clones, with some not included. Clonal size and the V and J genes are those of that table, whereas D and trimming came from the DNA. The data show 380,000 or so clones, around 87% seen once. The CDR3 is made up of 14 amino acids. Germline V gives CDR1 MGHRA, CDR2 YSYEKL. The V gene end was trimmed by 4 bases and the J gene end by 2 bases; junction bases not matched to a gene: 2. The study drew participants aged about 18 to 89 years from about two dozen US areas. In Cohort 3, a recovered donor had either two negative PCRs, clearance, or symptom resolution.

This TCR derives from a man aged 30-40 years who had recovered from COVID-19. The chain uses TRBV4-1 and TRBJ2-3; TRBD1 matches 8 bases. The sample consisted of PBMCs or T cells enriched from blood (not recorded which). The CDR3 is CASSLGQDTDTQYF. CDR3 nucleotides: TGCGCCAGCAGCCTGGGACAGGACACAGATACGCAGTATTTT.